Below, 12 T cell receptor beta chains from the same sample are listed, as sequenced in a study of post-analysis software for immune sequencing data. Whole-study results and caveats: In patients, TRBV5-6, TRBV5-1 and TRBV20-1 belonged to about five TRBV segments found more frequently than in controls.

Built from TCR beta cDNA, the libraries had unique molecular identifiers in them. A single record per CDR3 protein comes from TCRdb applying MiXCR to the PCR reads. The data hold approximately 570,000 distinct CDR3 sequences, with 44% observed a single time. Which antigens these TCRs recognize remains unknown. The specimen was blood. The receptors stem from a girl aged 10 to 17 with multiple sclerosis.

The V and J genes are TRBV7-8 and TRBJ2-4, with 8 bases fitting TRBD1. Germline lookup yields CDR1 SGHVS and CDR2 FQNEAQ. The CDR3 totals 16 residues. The V segment lost 1 base and the J segment 7 bases; nucleotides outside the gene matches: 9. CDR3 loop: CASSLGGTGQDNIQYF. The CDR3 DNA reads TGTGCCAGCAGCTTAGGAGGGACAGGTCAAGACAACATTCAGTACTTC.

The chain uses TRBV7-9 and TRBJ2-1; 7 bases line up with TRBD2. The CDR3 consists of 17 residues. The J segment lost 4 bases and the V segment lost 2 bases, leaving 11 bases of the junction unmatched. CDR1 and CDR2 (germline): SEHNR, FQNEAQ (reference sequence). The CDR3 is CASSLMGLAAPYNEQFF. Here the CDR3 DNA reads TGTGCCAGCAGCTTAATGGGCCTAGCGGCCCCATACAATGAGCAGTTCTTC.

J is TRBJ2-5 and V is TRBV12-3 or TRBV12-4; 7 positions match TRBD2. The J call may be faulty, since TRBJ2-7 better matches the DNA end. The CDR3 runs 14 residues. CDR3 residues: CASSKGLMNYEQYF. The DNA for the CDR3 is TGTGCCAGCAGCAAGGGACTAATGAACTACGAGCAGTACTTC.

There are a few counts of this clonotype. V and J are TRBV7-9 and TRBJ2-5; D gene unclear. There are 14 residues in the CDR3. V shed 5 bases and J shed 0 bases, with 10 bases lying between them. Germline CDR1 is SEHNR and CDR2 is FQNEAQ (reference sequence). The CDR3 spells CASSANKDQETQYF. CDR3 DNA sequence: TGTGCCAGCAGCGCCAACAAGGACCAAGAGACCCAGTACTTC. The complete variable domain, with remaining parts taken from reference TRBV7-9 and TRBJ2-5, reads DTGVSQNPRHKITKRGQNVTFRCDPISEHNRLYWYRQTLGQGPEFLTYFQNEAQLEKSRLLSDRFSAERPKGSFSTLEIQRTEQGDSAMYLCASSANKDQETQYFGPGTRLLVL.

This clonotype appeared a few times. The chain uses TRBV24-1 and TRBJ1-5; D gene unclear. The germline V gene encodes CDR1 KGHDR and CDR2 SFDVKD. The CDR3 covers 12 residues. Trimming left V 4 bases short and J 4 bases short, with 4 bases between. This CDR3 is CATSDPNQPQHF. CDR3 DNA sequence: TGTGCCACCAGTGACCCGAATCAGCCCCAGCATTTT.

This rearrangement joins TRBV12-3 or TRBV12-4 to TRBJ2-3, with 7 bases that match TRBD1. J lost 11 bases, V lost 6 bases, and 17 bases had no gene match. The CDR3 contains 15 residues. The CDR3 reads CASSGWDSRADVQYF. CDR3 in DNA: TGTGCCAGCAGCGGATGGGACAGTAGAGCAGATGTGCAGTATTTT.

The rearrangement links TRBV5-1 to TRBJ2-7, with D hard to call. This CDR3 has 14 amino acids. Trimming shortened V by 4 bases and J by 1 base, and 12 bases separated the two germline ends. Germline CDR1 SGHRS, CDR2 YFSETQ. CDR3 loop: CASSPFLESYEQYF. The CDR3 DNA reads TGCGCCAGCAGCCCTTTCCTGGAGTCCTACGAGCAGTACTTC.

Comments on this clonotype: A read error may be the cause here, since a much bigger clone is one base away. The chain is built from TRBV20-1 and TRBJ2-7; 11 nucleotides line up with TRBD2. The last part of the DNA fits TRBJ2-5 better; the J call may be wrong. In germline, CDR1 is DFQATT, CDR2 SNEGSKA (reference sequence). The CDR3 has 14 amino acids. The DNA of the CDR3 is TGCAGTACAGCCCCTAGCGGGAGGAGGGAGACCCAGTACTTC. Residues: CSTAPSGRRETQYF.

The chain combines TRBV7-9 with TRBJ2-3, with TRBD2 identical over 11 bases. V shed 5 bases, J shed 0 bases, and the junction held 7 bases outside the gene matches. There are 17 residues in the CDR3. Germline CDR1 SEHNR, CDR2 FQNEAQ (reference sequence). The CDR3 DNA sequence: TGTGCCAGCAGCATTGGGACTAGCGGCACTAGCACAGATACGCAGTATTTT. It specifies CASSIGTSGTSTDTQYF.

V is TRBV29-1 and J is TRBJ2-1; TRBD2 aligns across 9 bases. This CDR3 region has 19 residues. With V trimmed by 1 base and J by 0 bases, 13 bases remained unmatched. Germline assignment: CDR1 SQVTM and CDR2 ANQGSEA. In nucleotides, the CDR3 is TGCAGCGTTGAAGGGCCCCCTAGCGGGGAGTTCAGCTCCTACAATGAGCAGTTCTTC. Its translation is CSVEGPPSGEFSSYNEQFF.

The chain employs TRBV6-6 and TRBJ1-1; D is ambiguous. Germline V CDR1 and CDR2: MNHNY, SVGAGI (reference sequence). Trimming pared 7 bases from V and 2 bases from J, leaving 14 bases between. This CDR3 region has 14 residues. The CDR3 here is CASTSSTSNTEAFF. In DNA form, the CDR3 reads TGTGCCAGCACTAGCAGTACGTCTAACACTGAAGCTTTCTTT.

The V gene is TRBV12-3 or TRBV12-4, the J gene TRBJ1-5; TRBD1 aligns across 9 bases. Trimming took 6 bases from V and 4 from J; bases not matched to a gene: 7. The CDR3 extends over 15 amino acids. Here the CDR3 reads CASRGTGSVNQPQHF. In nucleotides, the CDR3 is TGTGCCAGCAGGGGGACAGGGTCGGTAAATCAGCCCCAGCATTTT.